Given below is one TCR beta chain in context. The CDR3 is 16 residues long. The ends were cut back, 7 bases at V and 4 bases at J, with 19 bases in the middle. CDR1 and CDR2 (germline): MGHDK, SYGVNS. The sample belongs to a study of shared clonotypes between healthy human individuals. Assay: immunoSEQ multiplex PCR; the TCRdb copy retains only in-frame clones and omits some. This table has about 2.2 million clones, around 93% appearing once. Naive CD8 cells were CD45RO-negative, positively selected for CCR7, excluding terminally differentiated effector memory CD45RA+ cells. This clonotype originated in a man aged 18 to 29 in good health. Some clones in this sample may be carry-over from other donors' samples. The specimen sequenced was naive CD8+ T cells from PBMCs. The chain is built from TRBV25-1 and TRBJ2-2, with D tentatively TRBD1 (7 bases). CDR3 DNA sequence: TGTGCCAGCACCCCGACGGAGGGGGCGTTCACCGGGGAGCTGTTTTTT. Translating it yields CASTPTEGAFTGELFF.